A selection of T cell receptor beta chains follows, all from one sample in a study of T cell changes during pregnancy in multiple sclerosis. Repertoires were generated with immunoSEQ multiplex PCR, while TCRdb's copy carries only in-frame clones and drops some. Of 45,000 to 50,000 clones detected, 85% to 95% appear once; the ten largest clones hold 2% to 2.5%. Sequencing used peripheral blood, obtained in the third trimester of pregnancy. The receptors shown here come from a female donor with multiple sclerosis, enrolled in a pregnancy study. Each CDR3 is given with its conserved first and last residue. The order of the fields is V gene, J gene, D gene, CDR3 length, CDR3 protein, CDR3 DNA. The D gene is left open where the match is weak.

v_call: TRBV5-1; j_call: TRBJ2-5; d_call: TRBD1; cdr3_length: 15; cdr3_aa: CASSFGGTGKEEQYF; cdr3_nt: TGCGCCAGCAGCTTCGGGGGGACAGGGAAGGAGGAGCAGTACTTC
v_call: TRBV19; j_call: TRBJ1-5; d_call: .; cdr3_length: 12; cdr3_aa: CASTGQGQPQHF; cdr3_nt: TGTGCCAGTACAGGGCAAGGTCAGCCCCAGCATTTT
v_call: TRBV4-1; j_call: TRBJ2-3; d_call: TRBD2; cdr3_length: 17; cdr3_aa: CASSLLGLAGSTDTQYF; cdr3_nt: TGCGCCAGCAGCCTCCTCGGACTAGCGGGAAGCACAGATACGCAGTATTTT
v_call: TRBV5-4; j_call: TRBJ2-7; d_call: .; cdr3_length: 15; cdr3_aa: CASSAVVSGSYEQYF; cdr3_nt: TGTGCCAGCAGCGCGGTTGTTAGCGGCAGCTACGAGCAGTACTTC
v_call: TRBV7-9; j_call: TRBJ2-3; d_call: .; cdr3_length: 16; cdr3_aa: CASSFSGTSVTDTQYF; cdr3_nt: TGTGCCAGCAGCTTTTCCGGGACTTCTGTCACAGATACGCAGTATTTT
v_call: TRBV15; j_call: TRBJ2-3; d_call: TRBD2; cdr3_length: 14; cdr3_aa: CATSRELAGATQYF; cdr3_nt: TGTGCCACCAGCAGAGAACTAGCGGGAGCTACGCAGTATTTT
v_call: TRBV10-2; j_call: TRBJ1-2; d_call: .; cdr3_length: 13; cdr3_aa: CAVNPTEDYGYTF; cdr3_nt: TGCGCCGTTAACCCGACGGAGGACTATGGCTACACCTTC
v_call: TRBV18; j_call: TRBJ1-3; d_call: .; cdr3_length: 15; cdr3_aa: CASSPQGAGGNTIYF; cdr3_nt: TGTGCCAGCTCACCACAGGGCGCGGGTGGAAACACCATATATTTT
v_call: TRBV29-1; j_call: TRBJ2-1; d_call: TRBD1; cdr3_length: 14; cdr3_aa: CSVELRGLGNEQFF; cdr3_nt: TGCAGCGTTGAATTGAGGGGGCTAGGGAATGAGCAGTTCTTC
v_call: TRBV5-6; j_call: TRBJ2-5; d_call: TRBD2; cdr3_length: 18; cdr3_aa: CASSLGLLAGVRQETQYF; cdr3_nt: TGTGCCAGCAGCTTGGGTTTGCTAGCGGGAGTGCGCCAAGAGACCCAGTACTTC